The subject of this entry is one TCR beta chain. The antigen is unknown. J gave up 2 bases and V 4 bases, and 5 bases lay outside the gene matches. This CDR3 region has 15 residues. Germline lookup yields CDR1 ENHRY and CDR2 SYGVKD. The treatment denotes: oral pan-JAK inhibitor, 5-10 mg twice daily. These data belong to a study of CD8+ T cells in alopecia areata. Turning to the study itself: The drug, oral tofacitinib, was given to treated patients at 5 to 10 mg twice daily. Tofacitinib was given for 6 to 18 months, then stopped for 6 months. Study conclusions and caveats: Given one nonresponder, whether baseline CD8+ expansion relates to response remains uncertain.

Extraction and reverse transcription of RNA yielded cDNA as the sequencing template. TCRdb's copy holds only in-frame clones and misses some; the assay was immunoSEQ multiplex PCR. The sample has some 150,000 clones; 58% are singletons. This TCR came from a human donor with alopecia areata. This chain uses TRBV10-3 with TRBJ2-3, with TRBD1 identical over 8 bases. Source: CD4+ T cells sorted from blood, taken at week 56, from a patient treated with tofacitinib. CDR3 DNA sequence: TGTGCCATCAGTGGGGGGACAGGAGCCACAGATACGCAGTATTTT. This codes for CAISGGTGATDTQYF.